Following are 2 T cell receptor beta chains from one sample sequenced in a study of cytomegalovirus exposure and HLA in healthy donors. Vbeta (60) and Jbeta (13) primers were used in the PCR. Produced via immunoSEQ multiplex PCR; TCRdb's table is partial and in-frame only. The sample contains 170,000 or so clones, about 80% of which appear only once. Specimen: PBMCs. The receptors come from a woman aged 40 to 50 in good health and CMV-seronegative.

This sequence joins TRBV28 and TRBJ1-3, with D unresolved. The germline gives CDR1 MDHEN, CDR2 SYDVKM. The CDR3 is 14 residues long. Trimming removed 6 bases from V and 4 bases from J, with 13 bases in between. CDR3 in amino acids: CASRSGFRGNTIYF. The CDR3, as DNA: TGTGCCAGCAGGTCAGGTTTTAGGGGAAACACCATATATTTT.

This sequence joins TRBV4-3 and TRBJ2-3, with no clear D. The CDR3 runs to 13 residues. The germline V gene has CDR1 LGHNA and CDR2 YSLEER. V gave up 4 bases and J gave up 4 bases, with 9 bases separating them. The CDR3 loop reads CASSRIVSDTQYF. The CDR3 coding sequence is TGCGCCAGCAGCCGAATAGTTTCAGATACGCAGTATTTT.